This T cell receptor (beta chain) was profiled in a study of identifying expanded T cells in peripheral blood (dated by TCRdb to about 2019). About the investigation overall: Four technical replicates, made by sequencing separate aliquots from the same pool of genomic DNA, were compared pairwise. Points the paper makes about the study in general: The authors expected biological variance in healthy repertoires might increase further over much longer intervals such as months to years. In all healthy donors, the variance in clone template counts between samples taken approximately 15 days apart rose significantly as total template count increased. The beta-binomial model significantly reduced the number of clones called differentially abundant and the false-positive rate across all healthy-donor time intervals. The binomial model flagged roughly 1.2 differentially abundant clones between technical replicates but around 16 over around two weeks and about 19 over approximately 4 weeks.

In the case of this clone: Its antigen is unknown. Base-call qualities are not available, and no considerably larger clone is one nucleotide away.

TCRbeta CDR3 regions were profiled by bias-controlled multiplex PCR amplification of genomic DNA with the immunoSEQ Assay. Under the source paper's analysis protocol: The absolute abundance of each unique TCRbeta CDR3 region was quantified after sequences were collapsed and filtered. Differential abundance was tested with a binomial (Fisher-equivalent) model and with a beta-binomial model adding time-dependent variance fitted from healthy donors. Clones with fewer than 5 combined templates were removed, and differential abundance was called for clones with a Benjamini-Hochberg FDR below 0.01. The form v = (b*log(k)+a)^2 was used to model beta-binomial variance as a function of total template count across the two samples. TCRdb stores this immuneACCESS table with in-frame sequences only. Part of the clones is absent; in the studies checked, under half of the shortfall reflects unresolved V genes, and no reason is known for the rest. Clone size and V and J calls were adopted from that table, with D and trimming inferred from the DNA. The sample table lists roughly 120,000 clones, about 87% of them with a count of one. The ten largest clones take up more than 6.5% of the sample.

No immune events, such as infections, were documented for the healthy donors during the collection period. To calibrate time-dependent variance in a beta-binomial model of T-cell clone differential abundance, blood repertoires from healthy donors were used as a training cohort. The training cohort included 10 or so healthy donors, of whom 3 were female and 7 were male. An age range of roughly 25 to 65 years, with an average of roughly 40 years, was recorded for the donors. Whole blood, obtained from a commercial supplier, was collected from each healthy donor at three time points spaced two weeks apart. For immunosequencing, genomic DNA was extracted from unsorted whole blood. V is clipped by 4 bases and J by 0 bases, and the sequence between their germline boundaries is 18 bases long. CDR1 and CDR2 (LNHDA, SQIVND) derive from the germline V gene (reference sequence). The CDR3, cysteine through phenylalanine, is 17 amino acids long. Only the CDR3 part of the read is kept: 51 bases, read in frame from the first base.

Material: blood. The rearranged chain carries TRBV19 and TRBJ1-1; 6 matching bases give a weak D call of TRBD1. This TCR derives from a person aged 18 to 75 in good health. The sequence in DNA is TGTGCCAGTAGTAGGGGACGTTCGAGGGGGGTGAACACTGAAGCTTTCTTT. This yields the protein CASSRGRSRGVNTEAFF.